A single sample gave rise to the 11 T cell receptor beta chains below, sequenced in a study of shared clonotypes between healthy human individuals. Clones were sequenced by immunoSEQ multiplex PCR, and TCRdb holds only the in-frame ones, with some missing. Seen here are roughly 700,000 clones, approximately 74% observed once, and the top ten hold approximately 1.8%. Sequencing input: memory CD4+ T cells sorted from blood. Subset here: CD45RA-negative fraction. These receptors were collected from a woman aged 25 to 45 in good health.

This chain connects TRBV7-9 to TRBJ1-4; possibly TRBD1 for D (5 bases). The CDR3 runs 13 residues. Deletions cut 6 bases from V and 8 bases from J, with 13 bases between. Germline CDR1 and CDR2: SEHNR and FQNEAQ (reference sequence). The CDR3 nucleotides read TGTGCCAGCAGGGCCACCGGGGGAGAAAAACTGTTTTTT. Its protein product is CASRATGGEKLFF.

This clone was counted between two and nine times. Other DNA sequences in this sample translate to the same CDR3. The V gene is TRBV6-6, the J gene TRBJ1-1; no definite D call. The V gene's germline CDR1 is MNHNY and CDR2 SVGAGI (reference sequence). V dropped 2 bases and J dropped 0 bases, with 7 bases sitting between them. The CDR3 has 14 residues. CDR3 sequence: CASSYGVMNTEAFF. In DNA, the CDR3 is TGTGCCAGCAGTTACGGCGTCATGAACACTGAAGCTTTCTTT.

The CDR3 sequence is CASSGPGPNQPQHF. The CDR3 coding sequence is TGTGCCAGCAGCGGGCCGGGACCCAATCAGCCCCAGCATTTT. The J gene is TRBJ1-5, the V gene TRBV14; D perhaps matches TRBD1 (5 bases). CDR1 and CDR2 (germline): SGHDN, FVKESK. The CDR3 is 14 amino acids. V was clipped by 5 bases and J by 3 bases, with 11 bases between them. The variable domain in full, with the rest retrieved from reference TRBV14 and TRBJ1-5, is EAGVTQFPSHSVIEKGQTVTLRCDPISGHDNLYWYRRVMGKEIKFLLHFVKESKQDESGMPNNRFLAERTGGTYSTLKVQPAELEDSGVYFCASSGPGPNQPQHFGDGTRLSIL.

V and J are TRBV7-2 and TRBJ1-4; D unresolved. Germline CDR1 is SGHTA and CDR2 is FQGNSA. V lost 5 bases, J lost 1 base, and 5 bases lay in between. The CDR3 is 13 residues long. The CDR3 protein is CASSRQTNEKLFF. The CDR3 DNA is TGTGCCAGCAGCAGGCAAACTAATGAAAAACTGTTTTTT. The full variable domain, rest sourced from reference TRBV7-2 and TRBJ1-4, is GAGVSQSPSNKVTEKGKDVELRCDPISGHTALYWYRQSLGQGLEFLIYFQGNSAPDKSGLPSDRFSAERTGGSVSTLTIQRTQQEDSAVYLCASSRQTNEKLFFGSGTQLSVL.

DNA of the CDR3: TGTGCCAGCAGCACACGTAGCGGGATGAGCACAGATACGCAGTATTTT. Amino acid sequence: CASSTRSGMSTDTQYF. The genes are TRBV7-8 and TRBJ2-3, with TRBD2 matching 8 bases. V lost 5 bases, J lost 0 bases, and 7 bases stayed unmatched. CDR1 and CDR2 (germline): SGHVS, FQNEAQ. The CDR3 has 16 amino acids.

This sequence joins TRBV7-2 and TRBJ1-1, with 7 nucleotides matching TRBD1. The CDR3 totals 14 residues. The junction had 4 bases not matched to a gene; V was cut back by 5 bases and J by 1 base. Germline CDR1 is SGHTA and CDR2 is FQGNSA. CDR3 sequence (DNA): TGTGCCAGCAGCCAGAGGACAGGGAACACTGAAGCTTTCTTT. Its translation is CASSQRTGNTEAFF.

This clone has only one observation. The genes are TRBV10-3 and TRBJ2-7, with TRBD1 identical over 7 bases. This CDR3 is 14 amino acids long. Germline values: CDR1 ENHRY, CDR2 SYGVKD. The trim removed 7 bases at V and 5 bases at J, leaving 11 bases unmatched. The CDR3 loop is CAITQTGRGDEQYF. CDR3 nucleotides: TGTGCCATCACTCAGACAGGGAGAGGGGACGAGCAGTACTTC.

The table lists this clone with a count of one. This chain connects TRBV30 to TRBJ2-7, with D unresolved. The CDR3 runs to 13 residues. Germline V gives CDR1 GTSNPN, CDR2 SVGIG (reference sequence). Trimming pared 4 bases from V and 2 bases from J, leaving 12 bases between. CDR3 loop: CAWNGRETYEQYF. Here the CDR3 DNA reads TGTGCCTGGAATGGCCGCGAGACCTACGAGCAGTACTTC.

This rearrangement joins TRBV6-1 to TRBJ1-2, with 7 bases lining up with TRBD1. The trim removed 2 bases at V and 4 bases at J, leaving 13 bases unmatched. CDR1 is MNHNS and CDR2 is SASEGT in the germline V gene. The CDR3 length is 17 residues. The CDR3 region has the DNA TGTGCCAGCAGTGAACAAAGAAGGAGGGGGCTGGGCTATGGCTACACCTTC. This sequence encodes CASSEQRRRGLGYGYTF.

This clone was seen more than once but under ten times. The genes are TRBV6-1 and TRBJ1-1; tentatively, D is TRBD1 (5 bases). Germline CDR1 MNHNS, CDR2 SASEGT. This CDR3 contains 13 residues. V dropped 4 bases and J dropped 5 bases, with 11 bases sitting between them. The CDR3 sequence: CASSVEQATEAFF. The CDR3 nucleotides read TGTGCCAGCAGTGTAGAACAGGCGACTGAAGCTTTCTTT.

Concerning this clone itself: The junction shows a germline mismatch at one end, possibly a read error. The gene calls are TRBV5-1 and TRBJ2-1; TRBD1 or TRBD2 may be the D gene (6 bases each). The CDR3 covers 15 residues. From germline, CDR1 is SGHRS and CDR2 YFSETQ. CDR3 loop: CVSSLVSGAQGEQFF. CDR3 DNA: TGCGTCAGCAGCTTGGTGTCGGGGGCTCAAGGGGAGCAGTTCTTC.